This TCR beta chain originates from a study of CD8+ T cells in alopecia areata. Findings and caveats of the study: Clonality in lesional scalp, especially alopecia totalis/universalis, exceeded that of normal scalp.

This CDR3 has 14 amino acids. V was shortened by 3 bases and J by 2 bases, with 11 bases between the two germline ends. From germline, CDR1 is LGHNA and CDR2 YNFKEQ. cDNA serving as the sequencing template came from extracted, reverse transcribed RNA. Profiled with immunoSEQ multiplex PCR; TCRdb holds only in-frame clones, not every one. Of approximately 180,000 clones listed, approximately 70% are singletons. Lesional scalp punch biopsies and peripheral blood were collected from alopecia areata patients. Notes on this clone: The antigen remains unidentified.

The specimen comprised CD8+ T cells sorted from blood, sampled at week 0. The chain uses TRBV4-2 and TRBJ2-7; tentatively, D is TRBD1 (6 bases). This clonotype was sampled from a human donor with alopecia areata. The chain's CDR3 is CASSQGTNPYEQYF. CDR3 sequence (DNA): TGTGCCAGCAGCCAGGGGACAAATCCCTACGAGCAGTACTTC.